These T cell receptor beta chains were read from a single sample in a study of beta chain features in type 1 diabetes. Using immunoSEQ multiplex PCR, the repertoire was profiled, and TCRdb retains in-frame clones only, with some absent. The table lists hundreds of thousands of clones, about a sixth of them singletons. Sequencing used naive CD4+ T cells from blood. The receptors were sampled from a man aged 18-30 years in good health. Each CDR3 is given with its conserved first and last residue. The D gene is left open where the match is weak. Only some rows state a clone size, as once, few, many or a class for expanded clones.

j_gene	v_gene	abundance	d_gene	CDR3aa	CDR3nt
TRBJ2-1	TRBV28	few	TRBD2	CASMIAGGLDEQFF	TGTGCCAGCATGATAGCGGGAGGGCTCGATGAGCAGTTCTTC
TRBJ2-7	TRBV5-1	.	TRBD2	CASSLVVAGKSSYEQYF	TGCGCCAGCAGCTTGGTAGTAGCGGGGAAAAGCTCCTACGAGCAGTACTTC
TRBJ2-3	TRBV7-3	.	.	CASSSSGGRPTDTQYF	TGTGCCAGCAGCTCCTCTGGAGGGAGGCCCACAGATACGCAGTATTTT
TRBJ1-2	TRBV7-9	.	.	CASSLSPPTVLNYGYTF	TGTGCCAGCAGCTTATCCCCGCCGACAGTTTTAAACTATGGCTACACCTTC
TRBJ2-6	TRBV7-9	many	.	CASSSVEGANVLTF	TGTGCCAGCAGCTCAGTAGAAGGGGCCAACGTCCTGACTTTC
TRBJ1-1	TRBV29-1	.	.	CSVAPTRAFEAFF	TGCAGCGTAGCGCCGACTAGAGCCTTCGAAGCTTTCTTT
TRBJ1-2	TRBV9	.	.	CASKRGYTF	TGTGCCAGCAAACGAGGCTACACCTTC
TRBJ1-4	TRBV5-6	.	.	CASSSPEVGEKLFF	TGTGCCAGCAGCTCCCCGGAGGTGGGTGAAAAACTGTTTTTT
TRBJ2-5	TRBV6-6	few	TRBD1	CASRGQAQETQYF	TGTGCCAGCAGGGGACAGGCACAAGAGACCCAGTACTTC
TRBJ2-1	TRBV28	.	.	CASSLQNEQFF	TGTGCCAGCAGTTTGCAGAATGAGCAGTTCTTC
TRBJ2-5	TRBV6-1	few	TRBD1	CASNRGLGETQYF	TGTGCCAGCAACAGGGGGTTAGGAGAGACCCAGTACTTC
TRBJ2-7	TRBV6-5	.	TRBD1	CASIKDRGPYEQYF	TGTGCCAGCATCAAGGACAGGGGGCCCTACGAGCAGTACTTC
TRBJ1-2	TRBV29-1	few	TRBD1	CSVGDSANYGYTF	TGCAGCGTTGGGGACAGCGCTAACTATGGCTACACCTTC
TRBJ2-7	TRBV5-1	.	.	CASSVVPSYEQYF	TGCGCCAGCAGCGTCGTACCCAGCTACGAGCAGTACTTC
TRBJ2-1	TRBV10-3	.	TRBD2	CAINGGGVDYNEQFF	TGTGCCATCAATGGCGGGGGGGTCGACTACAATGAGCAGTTCTTC